This T cell receptor (beta chain) stems from a study of patients and donors after allogeneic stem cell transplantation. This clonotype was recorded a few times. TCRdb reprocessed the RT-PCR reads with MiXCR, giving one entry per CDR3 protein. The table has about 230,000 distinct CDR3 sequences, roughly 14% seen once. Germline loops: CDR1 SGHTA, CDR2 FQGNSA. The CDR3 has 16 amino acids. After removal of 5 bases from V and 2 bases from J, the junction contained 9 bases not matched to a gene. Material: blood, either unsorted or a sorted T cell fraction (not recorded which). The receptor was isolated from a human donor who was either an allogeneic HSCT recipient or a stem cell or donor lymphocyte infusion donor (not recorded which). It is not recorded whose cells these are; they may come from a transplant donor. The chain uses TRBV7-2 and TRBJ1-2, with 9 bases that match TRBD1. The CDR3 sequence: CASSQPGQGGNYGYTF. The CDR3 DNA is TGTGCCAGCAGCCAGCCGGGACAGGGAGGCAACTATGGCTACACCTTC.